What follows are 5 T cell receptor beta chains derived from one specimen sequenced in a study of blood T cell repertoires in COVID-19. Assay: immunoSEQ multiplex PCR; the TCRdb copy retains only in-frame clones and omits some. The table includes a few hundred thousand clones, 70% to 90% detected once. The sequenced sample was peripheral blood. These receptors all come from a woman aged 50 to 65 with COVID-19, enrolled during active disease.

This rearrangement joins TRBV11-2 to TRBJ2-7; TRBD2 aligns across 8 bases. Losses at the gene ends were 1 base for V and 7 bases for J; bases not matched to a gene: 9. In germline, CDR1 is SGHAT, CDR2 FQNNGV. This CDR3 comprises 15 residues. This CDR3 is CASSLGSGGPREQYF. CDR3 DNA sequence: TGTGCCAGCAGCTTAGGCTCGGGGGGGCCGAGGGAGCAGTACTTC.

V is TRBV9 and J is TRBJ2-2, with 8 nucleotides matching TRBD2. This CDR3 is built from 17 residues. The V and J ends lost 0 bases and 2 bases, in that order; junction bases with no gene match: 6. From germline, CDR1 is SGDLS and CDR2 YYNGEE. The CDR3, as DNA: TGTGCCAGCAGCGTAGGATCGGCGGGGGGCAACACCGGGGAGCTGTTTTTT. It yields the protein CASSVGSAGGNTGELFF.

Only a few counts were recorded for this clone. The V and J genes are TRBV5-4 and TRBJ2-2; 7 nucleotides match TRBD1. V lost 2 bases and J lost 1; bases outside the gene matches: 8. This CDR3 region has 17 residues. In germline, CDR1 is SGHNT, CDR2 YYREEE (reference sequence). CDR3 sequence: CASSLKTGQRNTGELFF. In nucleotides, the CDR3 is TGTGCCAGCAGCTTAAAAACGGGACAGAGGAACACCGGGGAGCTGTTTTTT.

The CDR3 nucleotides read TGTGCCAGCAGCTGGGACAGAAAAAATACGCAGTATTTT. Translated, it gives CASSWDRKNTQYF. The rearrangement uses TRBV13 and TRBJ2-3; 7 bases are shared with TRBD1. The V segment lost 4 bases and the J segment 7 bases; nucleotides outside the gene matches: 5. In germline, CDR1 is PRHDT, CDR2 FYEKMQ (reference sequence). There are 13 residues in the CDR3.

The V and J genes are TRBV7-2 and TRBJ2-1; perhaps TRBD2 as D (5 bases). V was cut by 5 bases and J by 2 bases, with 7 bases left in between. CDR1 SGHTA and CDR2 FQGNSA come from the germline V gene. The CDR3 is 13 residues long. CDR3 nucleotide sequence: TGTGCCAGCAGCCTCGGGGCCTACAATGAGCAGTTCTTC. Translating it yields CASSLGAYNEQFF.